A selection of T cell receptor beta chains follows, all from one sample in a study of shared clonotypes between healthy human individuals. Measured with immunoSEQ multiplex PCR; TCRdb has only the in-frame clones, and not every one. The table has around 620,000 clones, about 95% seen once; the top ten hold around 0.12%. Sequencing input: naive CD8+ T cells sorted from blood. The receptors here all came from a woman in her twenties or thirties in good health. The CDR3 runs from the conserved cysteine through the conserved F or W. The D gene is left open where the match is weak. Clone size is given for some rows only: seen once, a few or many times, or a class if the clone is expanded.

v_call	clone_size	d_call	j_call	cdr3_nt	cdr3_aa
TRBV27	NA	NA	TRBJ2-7	TGTGCCAGCAGTTTAAGTGTGGGACCTTCCTACGAGCAGTACTTC	CASSLSVGPSYEQYF
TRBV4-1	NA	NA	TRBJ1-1	TGCGCCAGCAGCCCCTCCGGCACTGAAGCTTTCTTT	CASSPSGTEAFF
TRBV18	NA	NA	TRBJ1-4	TGTGCCAGCTCACGGGAGGTCGCTGAAAAACTGTTTTTT	CASSREVAEKLFF
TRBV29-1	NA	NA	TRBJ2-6	TGCAGCGTTGATCATTCTGGGGCCAACGTCCTGACTTTC	CSVDHSGANVLTF
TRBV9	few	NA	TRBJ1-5	TGTGCCAGCAGCTCCGGGGGTGGCAATCAGCCCCAGCATTTT	CASSSGGGNQPQHF
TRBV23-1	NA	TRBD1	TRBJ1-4	TGCGCCAGCAGACACGTACACAGGGGGCTAAGTGAAAAACTGTTTTTT	CASRHVHRGLSEKLFF
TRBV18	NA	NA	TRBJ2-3	TGTGCCAGCTCACCCAGATTCGGCTTCACAGATACGCAGTATTTT	CASSPRFGFTDTQYF
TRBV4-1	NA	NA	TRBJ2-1	TGCGCCAGCAGCCAAGTTCACAGTTCTTCCTACAATGAGCAGTTCTTC	CASSQVHSSSYNEQFF
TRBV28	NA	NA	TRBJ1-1	TGTGCCAGCTCGCCTATGAACACTGAAGCTTTCTTT	CASSPMNTEAFF
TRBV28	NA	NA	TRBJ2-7	TGTGCCAGCAGTCAAAGACGGGACTCCTACGAGCAGTACTTC	CASSQRRDSYEQYF
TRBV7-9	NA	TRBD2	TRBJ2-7	TGTGCCAGCAGCTTATGGGTAGCGGGAGAACCAAACTACGAGCAGTACTTC	CASSLWVAGEPNYEQYF
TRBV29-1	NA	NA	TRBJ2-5	TGCAGCGTTGGTAAGGGGACCCAAGAGACCCAGTACTTC	CSVGKGTQETQYF
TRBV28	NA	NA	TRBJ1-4	TGTGCCAGCAGTTTCAGCAGGGGTTGGAATGAAAAACTGTTTTTT	CASSFSRGWNEKLFF
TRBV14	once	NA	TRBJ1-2	TGTGCCAGCAGCCAGGAACTTACTCCTAACTATGGCTACACCTTC	CASSQELTPNYGYTF
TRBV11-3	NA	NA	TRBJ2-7	TGTGCCAGCAGCTTAAAGTGGGGGCTCCACGACGAGCAGTACTTC	CASSLKWGLHDEQYF
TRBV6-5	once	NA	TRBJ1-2	TGTGCCAGCGGGAGAGACTATGGCTACACCTTC	CASGRDYGYTF
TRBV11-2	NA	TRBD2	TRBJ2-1	TGTGCCAGCAGCTTACCGGGATGGACTAGCGGGAGATCGGGTGAGCAGTTCTTC	CASSLPGWTSGRSGEQFF
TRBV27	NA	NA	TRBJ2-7	TGTGCCAGCAGTTTGACAGGATCCTACGAGCAGTACTTC	CASSLTGSYEQYF
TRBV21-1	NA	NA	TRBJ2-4	TGTGCCAGCAGCAATATCTATAAACCGGACTCCAAAAACATTCAGTACTTC	CASSNIYKPDSKNIQYF
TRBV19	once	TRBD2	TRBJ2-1	TGTGCCAGTAGTCAGCGGGAGTCCCCCTACAATGAGCAGTTCTTC	CASSQRESPYNEQFF
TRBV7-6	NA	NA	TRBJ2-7	TGTGCCAGCAGCCCCGGGGATTACGAGCAGTACTTC	CASSPGDYEQYF
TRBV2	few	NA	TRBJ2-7	TGTGCCAGTGAGGGGGGCGAGCAGTACTTC	CASEGGEQYF
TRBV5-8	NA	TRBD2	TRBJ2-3	TGTGCCAGCAGCTTGGGAAGCGGGACCCGCACAGATACGCAGTATTTT	CASSLGSGTRTDTQYF
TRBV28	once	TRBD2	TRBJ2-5	TGTGCCAGCAGTTTCGGTCGGCCGGGACTAGCGGGAGTGGGCCAAGAGACCCAGTACTTC	CASSFGRPGLAGVGQETQYF
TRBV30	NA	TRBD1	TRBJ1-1	TGTGCCTGGAGTGTAGGATTGGGACAGTTCACTGAAGCTTTCTTT	CAWSVGLGQFTEAFF
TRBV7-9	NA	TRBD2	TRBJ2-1	TGTGCCAGCAGCTCCTTAGCGGGAGGATTGTTGTTCTTC	CASSSLAGGLLFF
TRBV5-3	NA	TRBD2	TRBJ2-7	TGTGCCAGCAGCTTACAGCCTAGCGGGAGGTACGAGCAGTACTTC	CASSLQPSGRYEQYF
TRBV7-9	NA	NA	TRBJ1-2	TGTGCCAGCAGCTCGTCGGTCGGAGAGGCAAGCTTC	CASSSSVGEASF
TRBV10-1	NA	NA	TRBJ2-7	TGCGCCAGCAGTGAGTTCTCTAGCGCACGTACTTACGAGCAGTACTTC	CASSEFSSARTYEQYF
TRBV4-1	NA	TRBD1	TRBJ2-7	TGCGCCAGCAGCCAAGGGACAGGGGGCACCTACGAGCAGTACTTC	CASSQGTGGTYEQYF
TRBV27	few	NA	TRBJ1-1	TGTGCCAGCAGTTTAGGGCAGCAGAACACTGAAGCTTTCTTT	CASSLGQQNTEAFF
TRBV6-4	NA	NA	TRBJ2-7	TGTGCCAGCAGCGTAAGCTCGGACGGGGAGGACTACGAGCAGTACTTC	CASSVSSDGEDYEQYF
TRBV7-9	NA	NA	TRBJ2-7	TGTGCCACCAGAGGAGGGCCCTACGAGCAGTACTTC	CATRGGPYEQYF
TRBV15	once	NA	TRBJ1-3	TGTGCCACCAGCAGAGGCCGGGGGTCTGGAAACACCATATATTTT	CATSRGRGSGNTIYF
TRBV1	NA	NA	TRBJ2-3	TGCACCAGCAGCCAAGATTGCAAGTGCGATACGCAGTATTTT	CTSSQDCKCDTQYF
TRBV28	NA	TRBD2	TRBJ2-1	TGTGCCAGCAGTCCAGGCGCTAGCGGGACCTACAATGAGCAGTTCTTC	CASSPGASGTYNEQFF
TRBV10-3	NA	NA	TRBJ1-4	TGTGCCATCAGTGCAGGGGAGAGAGGTACTAATGAAAAACTGTTTTTT	CAISAGERGTNEKLFF
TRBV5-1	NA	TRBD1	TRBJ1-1	TGCGCCAGCAGCAGCGGACAGGGCATAATGAACACTGAAGCTTTCTTT	CASSSGQGIMNTEAFF